Shown below are 7 T cell receptor beta chains from a single sample sequenced in a study of cytomegalovirus exposure and HLA in healthy donors. Produced via immunoSEQ multiplex PCR; TCRdb's table is partial and in-frame only. The data contain 100,000 to 150,000 clones, roughly 87% of them singletons. Material: PBMCs. These receptors were obtained from a woman under 30 in good health and CMV-seronegative.

The V call is TRBV5-1, the J call TRBJ2-2, with 9 nucleotides matching TRBD2. Per germline, CDR1 SGHRS and CDR2 YFSETQ. The CDR3 is 16 residues long. Trimming cost V 5 bases and J 1 base; bases outside gene matches: 6. CDR3 nucleotides: TGCGCCAGCAGTTTTAGCGGGGGCCAGAACACCGGGGAGCTGTTTTTT. Translating it yields CASSFSGGQNTGELFF. Full variable domain (remainder filled in from reference TRBV5-1 and TRBJ2-2): KAGVTQTPRYLIKTRGQQVTLSCSPISGHRSVSWYQQTPGQGLQFLFEYFSETQRNKGNFPGRFSGRQFSNSRSEMNVSTLELGDSALYLCASSFSGGQNTGELFFGEGSRLTVL.

The chain employs TRBV6-6 and TRBJ2-1; D unclear. The germline V gene has CDR1 MNHNY and CDR2 SVGAGI (reference sequence). The CDR3 length is 13 residues. Trimming stripped 5 bases from V and 5 bases from J, with 10 bases between. Here the CDR3 DNA reads TGTGCCAGCAGTAGAACAGAAAACAATGAGCAGTTCTTC. This encodes CASSRTENNEQFF.

The chain links TRBV29-1 to TRBJ2-3; tentative D call: TRBD2 (6 bases). Germline V lookup: CDR1 SQVTM, CDR2 ANQGSEA. V was cut by 5 bases and J by 6 bases, with 18 bases left in between. This CDR3 is built from 14 residues. CDR3 in DNA: TGCAGCGTTTTTGATCCCTGGGGGAGGGATACGCAGTATTTT. Amino acid sequence: CSVFDPWGRDTQYF.

Concerning this clone: A read error may produce the germline difference seen at one junction end. At the DNA level, this CDR3 is encoded by other sequences in the same sample as well. V usage is TRBV15 and J usage is TRBJ1-5, with D possibly TRBD1 on 5 matching bases. The V gene's germline CDR1 is LNHNV and CDR2 YYDKDF (reference sequence). There are 15 residues in the CDR3. The CDR3: CATSRSTGSNQPQHF. DNA for the CDR3: TGCGCCACCAGCAGATCTACAGGTAGCAATCAGCCCCAGCATTTT.

The gene calls are TRBV2 and TRBJ2-7; 8 positions match TRBD2. The CDR3 runs to 15 residues. Germline V CDR1 and CDR2: SNHLY, FYNNEI. Unmatched junction bases numbered 8, after V lost 7 bases and J lost 0 bases. The CDR3 spells CASKQRGSSSYEQYF. The CDR3 bases are TGTGCCAGCAAGCAGCGGGGGTCCAGCTCCTACGAGCAGTACTTC.

The sample holds one count of this clone. The chain uses TRBV7-3 and TRBJ1-5; D may be TRBD1 (5 bases). Trimming removed 1 base from V and 3 bases from J, with 13 bases in between. This CDR3 is built from 16 residues. Per germline, CDR1 SGHTA and CDR2 FQGTGA. The CDR3: CASSLIPRGSNQPQHF. DNA for the CDR3: TGTGCCAGCAGCTTAATACCTCGGGGGTCCAATCAGCCCCAGCATTTT.

The rearrangement joins TRBV11-1 to TRBJ2-3; the D is unclear. Germline CDR1 is SGHAT and CDR2 is FQDESV (reference sequence). Trimming cost V 5 bases and J 0 bases, with 12 bases left between them. The CDR3 runs 15 residues. The CDR3 is CASSLRRSSTDTQYF. CDR3 nucleotides: TGTGCCAGCAGCCTAAGAAGATCTAGCACAGATACGCAGTATTTT.